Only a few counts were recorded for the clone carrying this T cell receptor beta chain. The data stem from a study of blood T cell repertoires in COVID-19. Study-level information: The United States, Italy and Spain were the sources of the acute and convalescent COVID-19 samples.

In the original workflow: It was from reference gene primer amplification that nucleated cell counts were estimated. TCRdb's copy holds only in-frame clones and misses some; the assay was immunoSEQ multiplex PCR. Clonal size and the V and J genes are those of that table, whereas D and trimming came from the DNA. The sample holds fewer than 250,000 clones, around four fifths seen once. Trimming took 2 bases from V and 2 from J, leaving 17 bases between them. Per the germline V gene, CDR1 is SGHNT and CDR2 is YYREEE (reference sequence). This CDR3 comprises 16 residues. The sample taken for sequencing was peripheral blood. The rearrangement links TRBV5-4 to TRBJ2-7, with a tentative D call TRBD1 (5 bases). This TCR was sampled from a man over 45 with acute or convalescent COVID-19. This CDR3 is CASSFQQVQDPYEQYF. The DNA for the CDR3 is TGTGCCAGCAGCTTCCAACAGGTTCAGGACCCCTACGAGCAGTACTTC.